This is a list of T cell receptor beta chains from one sample in a study of blood T cells in healthy people across ages. TCRdb re-analysed the 5' RACE reads in MiXCR, keeping a single row per CDR3 protein. The sample shows 780,000 or so distinct CDR3 sequences, roughly three fifths of them seen only once. Input material: blood. The origin of the receptors is a man aged 40-49 years in good health. Both conserved end residues are part of each CDR3. Fields, in order: V gene, clone size, J gene, D gene, CDR3 DNA, CDR3 protein. The D gene is left open where the match is weak. Size is stated for part of the rows, as once, few or many counts, or as a class when the clone is expanded.

>TRBV28|.|TRBJ1-4|TRBD1
TGTGTCAGCAGTTTGGCGGGACAGGGCGAAAAACTGTTTTTT
CVSSLAGQGEKLFF
>TRBV27|.|TRBJ1-5|.
TGTGCCAGCAGTTTTTACAGCAGCAATCAGCCCCAGCATTTT
CASSFYSSNQPQHF
>TRBV6-2/TRBV6-3|.|TRBJ2-7|.
TGTGCCAGCAGCAAGCCCGACACTCCCTACGAGCAGTACTTC
CASSKPDTPYEQYF
>TRBV6-5|few|TRBJ2-5|TRBD2
TGTGCCAGCAGCCCGGGGGGGCCAGAGACCCAGTACTTC
CASSPGGPETQYF
>TRBV6-1|.|TRBJ2-7|.
TGTGCCAGCAGCAGATACTCCGAGACAGGCATCACCTACGAGCAGTACTTC
CASSRYSETGITYEQYF
>TRBV4-1|few|TRBJ2-5|TRBD1
TGCGCCAGGGGGACAGGAAACCAACAAGAGACCCAGTACTTC
CARGTGNQQETQYF
>TRBV28|.|TRBJ2-7|TRBD1
TGTGCCAGCAGTCCCCCCGGACAGGGGAGCTACGAGCAGTACTTC
CASSPPGQGSYEQYF
>TRBV24-1|.|TRBJ2-1|TRBD1
TGTGCCACCAGTGGGGACGAGGGGGCATACAATGAGCAGTTCTTC
CATSGDEGAYNEQFF
>TRBV7-9|few|TRBJ2-1|TRBD1
TGTGCCAGCAGCCCACAGGGGTTTGAGCAGTTCTTC
CASSPQGFEQFF
>TRBV6-2/TRBV6-3|.|TRBJ1-5|TRBD1
TGTGCCAGCATGGGGGACAGGGCCGATCAGCCCCAGCATTTT
CASMGDRADQPQHF
>TRBV7-2|.|TRBJ2-2|.
TGTGCCAGCAGCTTAGCGCGGACTTACACCGGGGAGCTGTTTTTT
CASSLARTYTGELFF
>TRBV29-1|few|TRBJ1-4|TRBD1
TGCAGCGTCGGGGACAGGGACGAAAAACTGTTTTTT
CSVGDRDEKLFF
>TRBV7-2|.|TRBJ1-5|TRBD1
TGTGCCAGCAGCAAAAGACAGGGGGGAATTCTGGGCAATCAGCCCCAGCATTTT
CASSKRQGGILGNQPQHF
>TRBV25-1|few|TRBJ1-1|.
TGTGCCAGCAGTGAAGGTTGGGCGATAGCTTTCTTT
CASSEGWAIAFF
>TRBV7-2|.|TRBJ2-2|TRBD2
TGTGCCAGCAGCTTTACCGGACTAGCGGGGGGGGAGCTGTTTTTT
CASSFTGLAGGELFF
>TRBV21-1|.|TRBJ2-4|.
TGTGCCAGCAGCAAACCCCCAGGGGGCATTGGCAAAAACATTCAGTACTTC
CASSKPPGGIGKNIQYF
>TRBV29-1|.|TRBJ2-2|TRBD2
TGCAGCGTTGAACAAGCGGGGATTAACACCGGGGAGCTGTTTTTT
CSVEQAGINTGELFF
>TRBV7-3|.|TRBJ2-6|.
TGTGCCAGCAGCTTAAATACTTGGTCACAGGAGAACAATGAGCAGACTTTC
CASSLNTWSQENNEQTF
>TRBV28|.|TRBJ2-7|TRBD1
TGTGCCAGCACCCTAGGACAGGGGGCATACTACGAGCAGTACTTC
CASTLGQGAYYEQYF
>TRBV7-3|.|TRBJ2-5|.
TGTGCCAGCAGACCTACGGGCAGGGACAAAGAGACCCAGTACTTC
CASRPTGRDKETQYF
>TRBV20-1|few|TRBJ2-1|TRBD2
TGCAGTGCCTGGACTAGCGGGCGAGCCGGGGGGTTCTTC
CSAWTSGRAGGFF
>TRBV7-2|.|TRBJ2-3|TRBD1
TGTGCCAGCAGCTGGACAGGCGAGAGCACAGATACGCAGTATTTT
CASSWTGESTDTQYF
>TRBV7-8|.|TRBJ1-3|TRBD1
TGTGCCAGCAGCCCGACAGGGCAAGGAAACACCATATATTTT
CASSPTGQGNTIYF
>TRBV28|few|TRBJ2-7|TRBD2
TGTGCCAGCAGGCGTAACGGGTTAGCGGGAGTGGACGAGCAGTACTTC
CASRRNGLAGVDEQYF
>TRBV5-4|.|TRBJ2-5|.
TGTGCCAGCAGCTTGGAGCAGGGTGGGCAGTACTTC
CASSLEQGGQYF
>TRBV20-1|.|TRBJ2-5|.
TGCAGTGCTCTACAGGGTTACCAAGAGACCCAGTACTTC
CSALQGYQETQYF
>TRBV12-3/TRBV12-4|once|TRBJ2-7|TRBD2
TGTGCCAGCATTCCAAGGGGCGGGAGGTACGAGCAGTACTTC
CASIPRGGRYEQYF
>TRBV28|.|TRBJ2-7|.
TGTGCCAGCAGTTTAGCAGGTGCACTCCTCGCCGAGCAGTACTTC
CASSLAGALLAEQYF
>TRBV29-1|few|TRBJ2-6|.
TGCAGCGTTTTGGGTGGCAGGCTTAACTCTGGGGCCAACGTCCTGACTTTC
CSVLGGRLNSGANVLTF
>TRBV2|once|TRBJ2-7|.
TGTGCCAGCAGTGGAGGATACAATGAGCAGTACTTC
CASSGGYNEQYF
>TRBV12-3/TRBV12-4|.|TRBJ2-3|TRBD2
TGTGCCAGCAGTCCTAGCGGGAGAACAGATACGCAGTATTTT
CASSPSGRTDTQYF
>TRBV11-3|.|TRBJ2-5|.
TGTGCCAGCAGCTTAGGCCGACGGGACGGAGAGACCCAGTACTTC
CASSLGRRDGETQYF
>TRBV10-3|many|TRBJ1-2|.
TGTGCCATCAGCGCGGATGTCCCGGGCCCGATGTGGAATGGCTACACCTTC
CAISADVPGPMWNGYTF
>TRBV20-1|.|TRBJ2-3|TRBD2
TGCAGTGCTAGAGCGCTAGCGGGGCTGGCAGATACGCAGTATTTT
CSARALAGLADTQYF
>TRBV2|.|TRBJ2-4|.
TGTGCCAGCAGTGAGTCACTAGTTGCCAAAAACATTCAGTACTTC
CASSESLVAKNIQYF
>TRBV27|.|TRBJ1-1|TRBD1
TGTGCCAGCAGTTTACGTCGGACAGGGGGTTTGACTGAAGCTTTCTTT
CASSLRRTGGLTEAFF
>TRBV11-1|few|TRBJ2-7|TRBD2
TGTGCCAGCAACCTGAAGGGACGTAGGGACTTCCACGAGCTAGGGAGGGACTTCCACGAGCAGTACTTC
CASNLKGRRDFHELGRDFHEQYF
>TRBV12-3/TRBV12-4|.|TRBJ2-1|TRBD2
TGTGCCAGCAGTTCTCGGGTAGCGGGGACGAATGAGCAGTTCTTC
CASSSRVAGTNEQFF
>TRBV6-1|.|TRBJ1-1|.
TGTGCCAGCAGCCGTAATCAGGGCCAAAATGGGAACACTGAAGCTTTCTTT
CASSRNQGQNGNTEAFF
>TRBV27|few|TRBJ2-1|.
TGTGCCAGCACCTCAGACAATGAGCAGTTCTTC
CASTSDNEQFF
>TRBV12-3/TRBV12-4|.|TRBJ2-7|.
TGTGCCAGCAGTCTCCACTCCTACGAGCAGTACTTC
CASSLHSYEQYF
>TRBV9|few|TRBJ2-1|.
TGTGCCAGCAGCGTAGAGGTAGCCTCCACTCTCTCCTACAATGAGCAGTTCTTC
CASSVEVASTLSYNEQFF
>TRBV4-1|few|TRBJ2-5|.
TGCGCCAGCAGCCAAGCGGGCGGAGCGGAACAAGAGACCCAGTACTTC
CASSQAGGAEQETQYF
>TRBV28|.|TRBJ2-7|.
TGTGCCAGCAGCTCGACCTATTACGAGCAGTACTTC
CASSSTYYEQYF
>TRBV28|.|TRBJ2-7|.
TGTGCCAGCTGGACAGACAGTTATTACGAGCAGTACTTC
CASWTDSYYEQYF
>TRBV25-1|few|TRBJ2-1|.
TGTGCCAGCAGTGAGTCTAGTCTAGCCAATGAGCAGTTCTTC
CASSESSLANEQFF
>TRBV5-1|.|TRBJ2-5|TRBD2
TGCGCCAGCAGCTTGGGCCCGCTAGCGGGGACTAATGAGCAGTACTTC
CASSLGPLAGTNEQYF
>TRBV7-9|.|TRBJ2-5|TRBD2
TGTGCCAGCAGCCCACGGGGGGGCGATGGCCAAGAGACCCAGTACTTC
CASSPRGGDGQETQYF
>TRBV7-2|.|TRBJ2-5|.
TGTGCCAGCAGCTTAGATTCGTCTAGAGAGACCCAGTACTTC
CASSLDSSRETQYF
>TRBV27|.|TRBJ2-5|TRBD2
TGTGCCAGCAGTTTATTGTTCCTAGCGGGAGTCGATGAGCAGTACTTC
CASSLLFLAGVDEQYF
>TRBV29-1|few|TRBJ2-7|.
TGCAGCGTTGAGACCCCGGGACAAACCTACGAGCAGTACTTC
CSVETPGQTYEQYF
>TRBV27|.|TRBJ1-4|.
TGTGCCAGCAGTTTCTCCTTTGGGGCCGGTGAAAAACTGTTTTTT
CASSFSFGAGEKLFF
>TRBV7-2|.|TRBJ2-2|TRBD2
TGTGCCAGCAGCGAACCTAGCGGGGGGGGACCCGGGGAGCTGTTTTTT
CASSEPSGGGPGELFF
>TRBV4-3|few|TRBJ2-7|TRBD2
TGCGCCAGCAGCCAAGGACGGACTAGCGGCAGCTCCTACGAGCAGTACTTC
CASSQGRTSGSSYEQYF